A selection of T cell receptor beta chains follows, all from one sample in a study of shared T cell receptors in the human thymus. Data came from immunoSEQ multiplex PCR; TCRdb stores just in-frame clones and leaves some out. In the table there are approximately 660,000 clones, more than 75% of which are singletons. The sample was also linked to a second study, of human thymus T cells.

What was sequenced was thymocytes. Receptor source: a boy less than two years old with a congenital heart defect. Both conserved end residues are part of each CDR3. The order of the fields is D gene, clone size, V gene, J gene, CDR3 protein, CDR3 DNA. The D gene is left open where the match is weak. Clone size is stated in some rows and not others, as once, few, many or a class when expanded.

D gene: .
clone size: .
V gene: TRBV29-1
J gene: TRBJ2-7
CDR3 protein: CSVGGGPTDFPYEQYF
CDR3 DNA: TGCAGCGTTGGCGGAGGGCCGACAGACTTCCCCTACGAGCAGTACTTC

D gene: TRBD2
clone size: .
V gene: TRBV5-5
J gene: TRBJ2-3
CDR3 protein: CASSLGTSGITDTQYF
CDR3 DNA: TGTGCCAGCAGCTTGGGGACTAGCGGAATCACAGATACGCAGTATTTT

D gene: TRBD1
clone size: once
V gene: TRBV12-5
J gene: TRBJ1-4
CDR3 protein: CASGLGDSLGEKLFF
CDR3 DNA: TGTGCTAGTGGTTTGGGGGACAGCCTGGGTGAAAAACTGTTTTTT

D gene: TRBD2
clone size: .
V gene: TRBV29-1
J gene: TRBJ2-3
CDR3 protein: CSVSWLAGTSGTDTQYF
CDR3 DNA: TGCAGCGTTTCTTGGCTAGCGGGAACTAGCGGCACAGATACGCAGTATTTT

D gene: TRBD1
clone size: .
V gene: TRBV7-2
J gene: TRBJ1-3
CDR3 protein: CASSSRGEVNTIYF
CDR3 DNA: TGTGCCAGCAGCTCCAGGGGGGAAGTAAACACCATATATTTT

D gene: .
clone size: .
V gene: TRBV5-1
J gene: TRBJ1-6
CDR3 protein: CASSLDTYNSPLHF
CDR3 DNA: TGCGCCAGCAGCTTGGACACCTATAATTCACCCCTCCACTTT

D gene: TRBD2
clone size: .
V gene: TRBV6-6
J gene: TRBJ2-1
CDR3 protein: CASSLPLAGVSNEQFF
CDR3 DNA: TGTGCCAGCAGTCTGCCCCTAGCGGGAGTCAGCAATGAGCAGTTCTTC

D gene: .
clone size: .
V gene: TRBV28
J gene: TRBJ2-7
CDR3 protein: CASSLLGTSYEQYF
CDR3 DNA: TGTGCCAGCAGTTTATTGGGCACTTCCTACGAGCAGTACTTC

D gene: .
clone size: .
V gene: TRBV7-9
J gene: TRBJ2-7
CDR3 protein: CASSLVAGRNEQYF
CDR3 DNA: TGTGCCAGCAGCTTAGTGGCAGGGCGGAACGAGCAGTACTTC

D gene: .
clone size: .
V gene: TRBV7-4
J gene: TRBJ2-5
CDR3 protein: CASSFRQETQYF
CDR3 DNA: TGTGCCAGCAGCTTCCGCCAAGAGACCCAGTACTTC

D gene: TRBD1
clone size: .
V gene: TRBV2
J gene: TRBJ2-2
CDR3 protein: CASIRTGLNTGELFF
CDR3 DNA: TGTGCCAGTATTCGGACAGGACTGAACACCGGGGAGCTGTTTTTT

D gene: TRBD2
clone size: .
V gene: TRBV4-3
J gene: TRBJ2-1
CDR3 protein: CASSQDVAGDYNEQFF
CDR3 DNA: TGCGCCAGCAGCCAAGACGTAGCGGGAGATTACAATGAGCAGTTCTTC

D gene: .
clone size: .
V gene: TRBV19
J gene: TRBJ2-7
CDR3 protein: CASSTEPPYEQYF
CDR3 DNA: TGTGCCAGTAGTACGGAGCCTCCCTACGAGCAGTACTTC

D gene: .
clone size: .
V gene: TRBV19
J gene: TRBJ2-5
CDR3 protein: CASSIGADQGQETQYF
CDR3 DNA: TGTGCCAGTAGTATAGGTGCGGACCAGGGCCAAGAGACCCAGTACTTC

D gene: TRBD1
clone size: few
V gene: TRBV4-2
J gene: TRBJ1-2
CDR3 protein: CASSPTGGYGYTF
CDR3 DNA: TGTGCCAGCAGCCCAACAGGGGGGTATGGCTACACCTTC

D gene: TRBD2
clone size: .
V gene: TRBV27
J gene: TRBJ2-7
CDR3 protein: CASSLGAGLAHHEQYF
CDR3 DNA: TGTGCCAGCAGTTTAGGAGCGGGACTAGCCCATCACGAGCAGTACTTC

D gene: .
clone size: .
V gene: TRBV7-8
J gene: TRBJ2-7
CDR3 protein: CASSRPLGKPYEQYF
CDR3 DNA: TGTGCCAGCAGCCGCCCACTAGGAAAGCCCTACGAGCAGTACTTC

D gene: .
clone size: once
V gene: TRBV4-2
J gene: TRBJ2-1
CDR3 protein: CASSQATRLVLKDNEQFF
CDR3 DNA: TGTGCCAGCAGCCAAGCCACCCGCCTAGTGTTAAAAGACAATGAGCAGTTCTTC

D gene: .
clone size: .
V gene: TRBV4-1
J gene: TRBJ2-7
CDR3 protein: CASSQVDYNLSYEQYF
CDR3 DNA: TGCGCCAGCAGCCAAGTGGACTACAACCTTTCCTACGAGCAGTACTTC

D gene: TRBD2
clone size: .
V gene: TRBV5-1
J gene: TRBJ2-3
CDR3 protein: CASSPLRGCGGRTDTQYF
CDR3 DNA: TGCGCCAGCAGCCCACTCCGGGGGTGCGGGGGACGCACAGATACGCAGTATTTT

D gene: .
clone size: few
V gene: TRBV2
J gene: TRBJ1-2
CDR3 protein: CASTWYSNYGYTF
CDR3 DNA: TGTGCCAGTACGTGGTACTCTAACTATGGCTACACCTTC

D gene: .
clone size: .
V gene: TRBV28
J gene: TRBJ1-4
CDR3 protein: CASSLTVLNEKLFF
CDR3 DNA: TGTGCCAGCAGCCTGACAGTTCTTAATGAAAAACTGTTTTTT

D gene: TRBD1
clone size: few
V gene: TRBV6-4
J gene: TRBJ1-5
CDR3 protein: CASSRDRDQPQHF
CDR3 DNA: TGTGCCAGCAGCCGGGACAGGGACCAGCCCCAGCATTTT

D gene: .
clone size: .
V gene: TRBV5-5
J gene: TRBJ2-7
CDR3 protein: CASSLRHRTAGRYEQYF
CDR3 DNA: TGTGCCAGCAGCTTGCGGCACCGGACGGCAGGGAGGTACGAGCAGTACTTC

D gene: .
clone size: .
V gene: TRBV4-2
J gene: TRBJ2-1
CDR3 protein: CASSHSGGSSYNEQFF
CDR3 DNA: TGTGCCAGCAGCCACTCAGGGGGGAGCTCCTACAATGAGCAGTTCTTC

D gene: .
clone size: once
V gene: TRBV5-6
J gene: TRBJ2-3
CDR3 protein: CASSGRAPDTQYF
CDR3 DNA: TGTGCCAGCAGTGGCAGGGCTCCAGATACGCAGTATTTT

D gene: .
clone size: .
V gene: TRBV6-5
J gene: TRBJ2-2
CDR3 protein: CASSNLPIETGELFF
CDR3 DNA: TGTGCCAGCAGTAACCTCCCGATCGAGACCGGGGAGCTGTTTTTT

D gene: .
clone size: .
V gene: TRBV2
J gene: TRBJ2-2
CDR3 protein: CASSEGLARSGLFF
CDR3 DNA: TGTGCCAGCAGTGAAGGGTTAGCGCGCTCAGGGCTGTTTTTT

D gene: .
clone size: .
V gene: TRBV7-2
J gene: TRBJ2-5
CDR3 protein: CASSLVAGSQETQYF
CDR3 DNA: TGTGCCAGCAGCTTGGTGGCGGGATCCCAAGAGACCCAGTACTTC

D gene: .
clone size: .
V gene: TRBV6-5
J gene: TRBJ2-7
CDR3 protein: CASNRRGAYEQYF
CDR3 DNA: TGTGCCAGCAACCGCCGGGGTGCCTACGAGCAGTACTTC

D gene: .
clone size: few
V gene: TRBV19
J gene: TRBJ2-7
CDR3 protein: CASSPVRGDYEQYF
CDR3 DNA: TGTGCCAGTAGTCCCGTTCGAGGAGACTACGAGCAGTACTTC

D gene: TRBD1
clone size: once
V gene: TRBV6-1
J gene: TRBJ2-2
CDR3 protein: CASSGGTGNTGELFF
CDR3 DNA: TGTGCCAGCAGTGGGGGGACAGGCAACACCGGGGAGCTGTTTTTT

D gene: .
clone size: .
V gene: TRBV19
J gene: TRBJ1-5
CDR3 protein: CASSMVEGILSNQPQHF
CDR3 DNA: TGTGCCAGTAGTATGGTAGAGGGAATCCTAAGCAATCAGCCCCAGCATTTT

D gene: TRBD1
clone size: .
V gene: TRBV10-3
J gene: TRBJ2-7
CDR3 protein: CAISESLSGGPYEQYF
CDR3 DNA: TGTGCCATCAGTGAGTCGCTGTCAGGGGGACCCTACGAGCAGTACTTC

D gene: TRBD1
clone size: .
V gene: TRBV5-1
J gene: TRBJ1-1
CDR3 protein: CASSCGTGDTEAFF
CDR3 DNA: TGCGCCAGCAGCTGCGGGACAGGGGACACTGAAGCTTTCTTT

D gene: .
clone size: .
V gene: TRBV14
J gene: TRBJ2-7
CDR3 protein: CASSQGLSYEQYF
CDR3 DNA: TGTGCCAGCAGCCAGGGACTCTCCTACGAGCAGTACTTC

D gene: TRBD2
clone size: once
V gene: TRBV7-6
J gene: TRBJ2-3
CDR3 protein: CASSGRGTDTQYF
CDR3 DNA: TGTGCCAGCAGTGGGAGGGGCACAGATACGCAGTATTTT

D gene: .
clone size: few
V gene: TRBV13
J gene: TRBJ2-1
CDR3 protein: CASSVTSPYEQFF
CDR3 DNA: TGTGCCAGCAGCGTTACTAGCCCCTATGAGCAGTTCTTC

D gene: .
clone size: .
V gene: TRBV5-5
J gene: TRBJ2-2
CDR3 protein: CASSSSNPGYTGELFF
CDR3 DNA: TGTGCCAGCAGCTCCTCCAATCCGGGGTACACCGGGGAGCTGTTTTTT

D gene: TRBD2
clone size: .
V gene: TRBV4-2
J gene: TRBJ2-7
CDR3 protein: CASSQQLAGSYEQYF
CDR3 DNA: TGTGCCAGCAGCCAGCAGCTAGCGGGGTCTTACGAGCAGTACTTC

D gene: .
clone size: once
V gene: TRBV11-2
J gene: TRBJ2-1
CDR3 protein: CASSLGDFYNEQFF
CDR3 DNA: TGTGCCAGCAGCTTAGGTGACTTCTACAATGAGCAGTTCTTC

D gene: TRBD1
clone size: .
V gene: TRBV4-1
J gene: TRBJ1-2
CDR3 protein: CASSQWAGTGRKDGYTF
CDR3 DNA: TGCGCCAGCAGCCAATGGGCGGGGACAGGGAGGAAGGATGGCTACACCTTC

D gene: .
clone size: .
V gene: TRBV23-1
J gene: TRBJ1-1
CDR3 protein: CDCPEEGVTEAFF
CDR3 DNA: TGCGACTGCCCCGAGGAGGGAGTCACTGAAGCTTTCTTT

D gene: TRBD2
clone size: .
V gene: TRBV7-4
J gene: TRBJ2-1
CDR3 protein: CASSFLRRTTSEANNEQFF
CDR3 DNA: TGTGCCAGCAGCTTCCTCCGTCGGACTACTAGCGAGGCCAACAATGAGCAGTTCTTC

D gene: .
clone size: .
V gene: TRBV5-4
J gene: TRBJ1-2
CDR3 protein: CASSLGGEGYTF
CDR3 DNA: TGTGCCAGCAGCTTGGGGGGGGAAGGCTACACCTTC

D gene: TRBD2
clone size: once
V gene: TRBV23-1
J gene: TRBJ2-1
CDR3 protein: CASGILAGGFEQFF
CDR3 DNA: TGCGCCAGCGGGATTCTAGCGGGAGGGTTTGAGCAGTTCTTC

D gene: TRBD2
clone size: .
V gene: TRBV7-9
J gene: TRBJ2-3
CDR3 protein: CASSVAGEPLGTQYF
CDR3 DNA: TGTGCCAGCAGCGTAGCGGGAGAGCCGCTGGGTACGCAGTATTTT